This record covers a single T cell receptor (beta chain). Each CDR3 protein gets one entry after TCRdb re-called the 5' RACE reads with MiXCR. The data show about 560,000 distinct CDR3 sequences, 15% to 20% seen once. The V segment lost 3 bases and the J segment 2 bases; nucleotides outside the gene matches: 8. The CDR3 is 17 amino acids. CDR1 and CDR2 from the germline V gene are SGHRS and YFSETQ. This sample was included in a study of T-cell memory formation after mild COVID-19. The sequenced material came from PBMCs or a T cell subset sorted from them (not recorded which). The sequence derives from an adult woman who had mild COVID-19 (a few samples of this study predate the infection). Cell type and time point are not known. The chain couples TRBV5-1 to TRBJ2-3, with 11 bases that match TRBD2. In DNA, the CDR3 is TGCGCCAGCAGCTCCATGACTAGCGGGGCTTCCACAGATACGCAGTATTTT. It specifies CASSSMTSGASTDTQYF. Full variable domain (rest looked up from reference TRBV5-1 and TRBJ2-3): KAGVTQTPRYLIKTRGQQVTLSCSPISGHRSVSWYQQTPGQGLQFLFEYFSETQRNKGNFPGRFSGRQFSNSRSEMNVSTLELGDSALYLCASSSMTSGASTDTQYFGPGTRLTVL.